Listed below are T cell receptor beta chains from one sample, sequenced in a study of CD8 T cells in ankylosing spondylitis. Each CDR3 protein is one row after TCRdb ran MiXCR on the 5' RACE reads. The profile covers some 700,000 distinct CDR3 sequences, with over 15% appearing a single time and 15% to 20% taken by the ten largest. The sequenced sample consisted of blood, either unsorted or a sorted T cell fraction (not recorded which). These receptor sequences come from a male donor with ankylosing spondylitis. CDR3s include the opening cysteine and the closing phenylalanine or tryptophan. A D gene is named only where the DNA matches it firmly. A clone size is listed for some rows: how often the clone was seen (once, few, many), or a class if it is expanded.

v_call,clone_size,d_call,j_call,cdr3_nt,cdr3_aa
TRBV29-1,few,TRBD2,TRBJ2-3,TGCAGCACCCAGCGGGAGTGGACAGATACGCAGTATTTT,CSTQREWTDTQYF
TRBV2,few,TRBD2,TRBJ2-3,TGTGCCACCCCTAGCGGGGGTGATCGAAATACGCAGTATTTT,CATPSGGDRNTQYF
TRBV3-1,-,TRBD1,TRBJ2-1,TGTGCCAGCAGCCAAGATGTGAGACAGGGGGGCAATGAGCAGTTCTTC,CASSQDVRQGGNEQFF
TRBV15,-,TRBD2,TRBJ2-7,TGTGCCACCAGCAGAGATGGGGCTAGCGGGATTTACGAGCAGTACTTC,CATSRDGASGIYEQYF
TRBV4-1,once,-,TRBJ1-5,TGCGCCAGCAGCCGATCAGACAGAGACAATCAGCCCCAGCATTTT,CASSRSDRDNQPQHF
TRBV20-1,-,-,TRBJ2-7,TGCAGTGCTAGAGTACTCGGCAGCTCCTACGAGCAGTACTTC,CSARVLGSSYEQYF
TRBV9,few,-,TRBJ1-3,TGTGCCAGCAGCGTAGGGGAGGTGGACACCATATATTTT,CASSVGEVDTIYF
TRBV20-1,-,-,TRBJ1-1,TGCAGTGCTAGATGGATGAACACTGAAGCTTTCTTT,CSARWMNTEAFF
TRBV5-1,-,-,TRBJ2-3,TGCGCCAGCGGAGGAGGGGACCATAGCACAGATACGCAGTATTTT,CASGGGDHSTDTQYF
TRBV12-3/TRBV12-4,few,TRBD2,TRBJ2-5,TGTGCCAGCAGTTTAGACCCGGGACTAGCGGGGGCCACGTACCAAGAGACCCAGTACTTC,CASSLDPGLAGATYQETQYF
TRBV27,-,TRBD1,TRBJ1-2,TGTGCCAGCAGTTTATCCGGGACAGGGGGCCCTGTTGGCTACACCTTC,CASSLSGTGGPVGYTF
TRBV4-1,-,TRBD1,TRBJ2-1,TGCGCCAGCAGCCACGGGACAGATAACAATGAGCAGTTCTTC,CASSHGTDNNEQFF
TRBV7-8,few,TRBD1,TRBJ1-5,TGTGCCAGCAGCGCATACCAGGGGGATCAGCCCCAGCATTTT,CASSAYQGDQPQHF
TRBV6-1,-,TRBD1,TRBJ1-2,TGTGCCAGCAGTGAAGAGGAGGGGGCGCACTATGGCTACACCTTC,CASSEEEGAHYGYTF
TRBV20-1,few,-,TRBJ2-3,TGCAGTGCGCCCTTTTGGGGCTCCACAGATACGCAGTATTTT,CSAPFWGSTDTQYF
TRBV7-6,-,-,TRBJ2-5,TGTGCCAGCAGCTTAAATGCTGGGGGATTGCGAGAGACCCAGTACTTC,CASSLNAGGLRETQYF
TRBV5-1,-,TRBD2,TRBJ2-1,TGCGCCAGCAGCACGACCGGGACTAGTGACAATGAGCAGTTCTTC,CASSTTGTSDNEQFF
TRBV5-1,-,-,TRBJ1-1,TGCGCCAGCAGCTTGGGACGACAGGATGAAGCTTTCTTT,CASSLGRQDEAFF
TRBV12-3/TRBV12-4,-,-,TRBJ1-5,TGTGCCAGCAGTCGGTATAGCAATCAGCCCCAGCATTTT,CASSRYSNQPQHF
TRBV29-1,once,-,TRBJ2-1,TGCAGCGTTGACGGGGCGGACAGCGAGGAGTTCTTC,CSVDGADSEEFF
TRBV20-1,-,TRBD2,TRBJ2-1,TGCAGTGCTAGCGCTCCGGGACTAGCGGGGGCGCACAATGAGCAGTTCTTC,CSASAPGLAGAHNEQFF
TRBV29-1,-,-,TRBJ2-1,TGCAGCGTTGACCTTCATGCGAGCTCCTACAATGAGCAGTTCTTC,CSVDLHASSYNEQFF
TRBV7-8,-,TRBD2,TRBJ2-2,TGTGCCAGCAGCCTTCCCGGGACGGGAGGGCGAACCGGGGAGCTGTTTTTT,CASSLPGTGGRTGELFF
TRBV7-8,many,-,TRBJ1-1,TGTGCCAGCAGCTTACGGCGAACTGAAGCTTTCTTT,CASSLRRTEAFF
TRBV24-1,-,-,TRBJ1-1,TGTGCCACCAGAGGACCGGGCCGCGAAGCTTTCTTT,CATRGPGREAFF
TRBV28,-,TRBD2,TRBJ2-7,TGTGCCAGCAGTGTGGTAGCGGGAGCCTTTTTTACCTACGAGCAGTACTTC,CASSVVAGAFFTYEQYF
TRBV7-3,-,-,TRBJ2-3,TGTGCCAGCAGCTTAATCGTAGCTAGCACAGATACGCAGTATTTT,CASSLIVASTDTQYF
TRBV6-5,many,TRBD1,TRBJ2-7,TGTGCCAGCAGTTACTCGGGACAGGGATACGAGCAGTACTTC,CASSYSGQGYEQYF
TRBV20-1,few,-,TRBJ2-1,TGCAGTGCTAGACCCGCCTTACACAATGAGCAGTTCTTC,CSARPALHNEQFF
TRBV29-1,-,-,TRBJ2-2,TGCAGCGGGGGAGACGGGGAGCTGTTTTTT,CSGGDGELFF
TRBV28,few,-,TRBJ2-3,TGTGCCAGCAGTCCGCCAGGACAGACAGATACGCAGTATTTT,CASSPPGQTDTQYF
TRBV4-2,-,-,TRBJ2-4,TGTGCCAGCAGCCAAGATCCGCGCGGGTCTTTTGATATTCAGTACTTC,CASSQDPRGSFDIQYF
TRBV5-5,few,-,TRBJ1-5,TGTGCCAGCAGCCGGGACCTTAGCAATCAGCCCCAGCATTTT,CASSRDLSNQPQHF
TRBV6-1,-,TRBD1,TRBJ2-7,TGTGCCAGCAGTGAAGGACAGGGGGCGATGTACGAGCAGTACTTC,CASSEGQGAMYEQYF
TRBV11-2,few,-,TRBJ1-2,TGTGCCAGCAGCTATGCCGGGACCAACTATGGCTACACCTTC,CASSYAGTNYGYTF
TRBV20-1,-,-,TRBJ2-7,TGCAGTGCTAGAGATAACACAGGAGAAACCTACGAGCAGTACTTC,CSARDNTGETYEQYF
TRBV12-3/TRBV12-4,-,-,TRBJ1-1,TGTGCCAGCAGACAAGAAGGGGGAGCTTTCTTT,CASRQEGGAFF
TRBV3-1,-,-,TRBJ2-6,TGTGCCAGCACACTAGCCTCTGGGGCCAACATCCTGACTTTC,CASTLASGANILTF
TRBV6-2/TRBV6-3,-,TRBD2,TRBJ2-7,TGTGCCAGCAGTTACTCACTAGCGGGAGCTCGGAACGAGCAGTACTTC,CASSYSLAGARNEQYF
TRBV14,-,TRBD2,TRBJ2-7,TGTGCCAGCGGCGGAAGGACTAGCAGTACCTACGAGCAGTACTTC,CASGGRTSSTYEQYF
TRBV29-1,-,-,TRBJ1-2,TGCAGCGTTATCCAGGATGGGCTTGACTACACCTTC,CSVIQDGLDYTF
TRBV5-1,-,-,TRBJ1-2,TGCGCCAGCAGCTTGGGTGAGGCCCAATATGGCTACACCTTC,CASSLGEAQYGYTF
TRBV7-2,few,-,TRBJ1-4,TGTGCCAGCAGCTCGAGCCGCAATGAAAAACTGTTTTTT,CASSSSRNEKLFF
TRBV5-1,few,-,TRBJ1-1,TGCGCCAGCAGAGGGGTAGAAAACACTGAAGCTTTCTTT,CASRGVENTEAFF
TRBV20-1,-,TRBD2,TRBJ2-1,TGCAGTGCTTACTCCGGGGCTAGCGGGAAGAATGAGCAGTTCTTC,CSAYSGASGKNEQFF
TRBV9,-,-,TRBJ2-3,TGTGCCAGCAGCGTAGAACCGGGTCGCACAGATACGCAGTATTTT,CASSVEPGRTDTQYF
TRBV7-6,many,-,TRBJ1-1,TGTGCCAGCAGCCCTATGGGTACTGAAGCTTTCTTT,CASSPMGTEAFF
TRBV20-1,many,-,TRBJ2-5,TGCAGTGCTAGGATCGTTAATCAAGAGACCCAGTACTTC,CSARIVNQETQYF
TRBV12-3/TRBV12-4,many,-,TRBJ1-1,TGTGCCAGCAGTTTTGTAAAAATCGCTGAAGCTTTCTTT,CASSFVKIAEAFF
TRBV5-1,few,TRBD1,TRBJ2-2,TGCGCCAGCAGCACAGGGGGCCTGAACACCGGGGAGCTGTTTTTT,CASSTGGLNTGELFF
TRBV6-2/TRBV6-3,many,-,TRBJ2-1,TGTGCCAGCATGCAAGGGAACTCCTACAATGAGCAGTTCTTC,CASMQGNSYNEQFF
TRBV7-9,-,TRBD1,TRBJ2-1,TGTGCCAGCAGCTCCGGGACAGGGGGCGCGGGTTACAATGAGCAGTTCTTC,CASSSGTGGAGYNEQFF
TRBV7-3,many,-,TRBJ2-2,TGTGCCAGCAGCTTGAACCCCCTCGCCGGGGAGCTGTTTTTT,CASSLNPLAGELFF
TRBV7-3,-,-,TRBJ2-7,TGTGCCAGCAGCTTCGGTCCTAACTACGAGCAGTACTTC,CASSFGPNYEQYF
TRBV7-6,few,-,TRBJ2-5,TGTGCCAGCGAGGGGGGGGAAGAGACCCAGTACTTC,CASEGGEETQYF
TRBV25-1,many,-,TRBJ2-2,TGTGCCAGCAGTCATTTCCCCGGGGACGCTAACACCGGGGAGCTGTTTTTT,CASSHFPGDANTGELFF
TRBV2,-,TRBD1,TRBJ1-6,TGTGCCAGCAGCGCCAGGGGGAACGGATCACCCCTCCACTTT,CASSARGNGSPLHF
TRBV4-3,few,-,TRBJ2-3,TGCGCCAGCAGCCAAGGGCTAGCGAGCACAGATACGCAGTATTTT,CASSQGLASTDTQYF
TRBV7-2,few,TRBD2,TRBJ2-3,TGTGCCAGCAGCTTGCTAGCGGGGTACCCCACAGATACGCAGTATTTT,CASSLLAGYPTDTQYF